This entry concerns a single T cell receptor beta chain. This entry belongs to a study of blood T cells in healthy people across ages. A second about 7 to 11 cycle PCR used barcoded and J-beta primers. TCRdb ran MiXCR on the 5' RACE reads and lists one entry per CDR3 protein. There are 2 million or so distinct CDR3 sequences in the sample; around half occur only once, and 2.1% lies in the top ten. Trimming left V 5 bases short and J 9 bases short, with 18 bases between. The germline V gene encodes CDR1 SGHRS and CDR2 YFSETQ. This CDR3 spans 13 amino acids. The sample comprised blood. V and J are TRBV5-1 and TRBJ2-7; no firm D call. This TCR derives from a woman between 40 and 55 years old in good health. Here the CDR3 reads CASSRHLENTQYF. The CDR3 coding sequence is TGCGCCAGCAGTCGTCATCTAGAGAACACGCAGTACTTC.